The source of this T cell receptor beta chain is a study of T cells after yellow fever vaccination. A note on this clonotype: Its antigen remains unidentified.

Making TCR cDNA involved 5'RACE template switching, which added UMIs and a universal primer site. MiXCR was run by TCRdb on the 5' RACE reads, yielding one entry per CDR3 protein. The data show fewer than 450,000 distinct CDR3 sequences, with roughly 8.4% seen just once and roughly 15% held by the top ten. Regarding the study as a whole: Contamination by abundant bulk-population clonotypes could be present in FACS-sorted repertoires.

V gave up 0 bases and J gave up 2 bases, with 17 bases separating them. This CDR3 is built from 18 residues. CDR1 is LNHNV, CDR2 YYDKDF, per germline (reference sequence). The source is a man aged 18 to 30 who received the YFV17D yellow fever vaccine. The chain joins TRBV15 to TRBJ1-3, with D uncertain. The source was PBMCs, collected more than 40 days after the first yellow fever vaccination. The CDR3 DNA follows: TGTGCCACCAGCAGAGATAAAAATGGGCAGCTACCTGGAAACACCATATATTTT. It yields the protein CATSRDKNGQLPGNTIYF. The entire variable domain, with the rest obtained from reference TRBV15 and TRBJ1-3, is as follows: DAMVIQNPRYQVTQFGKPVTLSCSQTLNHNVMYWYQQKSSQAPKLLFHYYDKDFNNEADTPDNFQSRRPNTSFCFLDIRSPGLGDTAMYLCATSRDKNGQLPGNTIYFGEGSWLTVV.